This T cell receptor beta chain is from a study of blood T cells in healthy people across ages. Study information: The template switching approach captured approximately one barcoded beta molecule for every two T cells. Study-level points and caveats: Unknown CMV status may confound age-related changes in expanded clones. Whereas aged donors had fewer naive CD4+ cells, long-lived donors had more of them and higher diversity.

PCR was performed a second time for about 6 to 11 cycles using a sample-barcoded 5' primer and a J-beta primer mix. TCRdb processed the 5' RACE reads anew with MiXCR; each CDR3 protein has one entry. The data show hundreds of thousands of distinct CDR3 sequences, with about 48% seen just once and approximately 40% held by the top ten. This clonotype has a handful of counts. As yet, its antigen is unknown. Each donor gave roughly 10 milliliters of peripheral blood. Material: blood. This receptor was obtained from an older man in good health.

CDR3 in DNA: TGTGCCAGCAGCCAAGCCAGGGGGACCCAAGAGACCCAGTACTTC. Its translation: CASSQARGTQETQYF. The V and J genes are TRBV4-2 and TRBJ2-5; 7 bases agree with TRBD1. J lost 1 base, V lost 1 base, and 3 bases had no gene match. The germline V gene has CDR1 LGHNA and CDR2 YNFKEQ. CDR3 length: 15 amino acids.